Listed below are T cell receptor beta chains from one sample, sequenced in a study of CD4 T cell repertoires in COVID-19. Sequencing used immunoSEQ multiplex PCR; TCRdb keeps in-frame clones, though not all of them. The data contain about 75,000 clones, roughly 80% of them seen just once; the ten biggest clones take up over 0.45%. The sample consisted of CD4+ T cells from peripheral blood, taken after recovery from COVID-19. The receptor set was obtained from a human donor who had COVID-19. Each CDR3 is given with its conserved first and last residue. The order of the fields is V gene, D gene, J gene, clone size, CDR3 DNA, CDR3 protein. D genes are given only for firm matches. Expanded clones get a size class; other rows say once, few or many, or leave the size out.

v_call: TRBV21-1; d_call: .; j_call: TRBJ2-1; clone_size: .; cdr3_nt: TGTGCCAGCAGCAAAGCCGGCAGGGCCGTAAATGAGCAGTTCTTC; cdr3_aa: CASSKAGRAVNEQFF
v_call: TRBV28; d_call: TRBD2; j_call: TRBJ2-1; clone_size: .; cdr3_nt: TGTGCCAGCAGTGAAATAGCGGGAGGGATCTACAATGAGCAGTTCTTC; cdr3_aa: CASSEIAGGIYNEQFF
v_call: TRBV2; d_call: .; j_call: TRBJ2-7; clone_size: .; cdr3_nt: TGTGCCAGCAGTGGCCACGTTAGCTCCTACGAGCAGTACTTC; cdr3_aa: CASSGHVSSYEQYF
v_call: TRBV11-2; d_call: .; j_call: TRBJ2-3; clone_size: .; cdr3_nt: TGTGCCAGCACCTGGGGCAGATCATCAGATACGCAGTATTTT; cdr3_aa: CASTWGRSSDTQYF
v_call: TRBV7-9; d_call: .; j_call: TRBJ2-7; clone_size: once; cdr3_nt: TGTGCCAGCAGCTCCATCGTATGGGGGGCCCCCTACGAGCAGTACTTC; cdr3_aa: CASSSIVWGAPYEQYF
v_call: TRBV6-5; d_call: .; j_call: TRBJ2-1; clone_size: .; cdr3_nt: TGTGCCAGCGGGGTGGGTGGGAGTATTTACAATGAGCAGTTCTTC; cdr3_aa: CASGVGGSIYNEQFF
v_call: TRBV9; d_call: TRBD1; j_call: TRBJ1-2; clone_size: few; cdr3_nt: TGTGCCAGCAGCACCTACGACAGGGTGGTTTATGGCTACACCTTC; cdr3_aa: CASSTYDRVVYGYTF
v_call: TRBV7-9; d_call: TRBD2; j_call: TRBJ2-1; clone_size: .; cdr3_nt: TGTGCCAGCAGCCTCGGGACTAGCGGGATCAATGAGCAGTTCTTC; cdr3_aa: CASSLGTSGINEQFF
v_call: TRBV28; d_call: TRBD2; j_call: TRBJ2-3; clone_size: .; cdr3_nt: TGTGCCAGCAGTCCCCAGGCGGGAGGAGATACGCAGTATTTT; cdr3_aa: CASSPQAGGDTQYF
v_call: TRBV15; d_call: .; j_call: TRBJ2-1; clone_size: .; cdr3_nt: TGTGCCACCAGCAGAGGGCCCGGGAATGAGCAGTTCTTC; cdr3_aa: CATSRGPGNEQFF